The 31 T cell receptor beta chains below were found in one sample sequenced in a study of patients and donors after allogeneic stem cell transplantation. TCRdb re-called the RT-PCR reads through MiXCR, storing one row per CDR3 protein. In the table there are about 960,000 distinct CDR3 sequences, more than 15% of which are singletons. The material sequenced was blood, either unsorted or a sorted T cell fraction (not recorded which). The origin of the receptors is a human donor who was either an allogeneic HSCT recipient or a stem cell or donor lymphocyte infusion donor (not recorded which). It is not recorded whose cells these are; they may come from a transplant donor.

The table lists this clonotype with a few counts. The V gene is TRBV5-6, the J gene TRBJ1-6; 12 bases fit TRBD1. The CDR3 contains 15 residues. The germline V gene has CDR1 SGHDT and CDR2 YYEEEE. With V trimmed by 4 bases and J by 10 bases, 6 bases remained unmatched. Here the CDR3 DNA reads TGTGCCAGCAGCCACGGGACAGGGGGCCCGTCACCCCTCCACTTT. Protein product: CASSHGTGGPSPLHF.

This clonotype has only a few counts. The chain employs TRBV2 and TRBJ2-7; D perhaps matches TRBD2 (5 bases). Trimming removed 5 bases at V and 3 bases at J, with 11 bases between. The CDR3 spans 13 residues. Germline V gene sequence: CDR1 SNHLY, CDR2 FYNNEI. This CDR3 is CASSRTGYYEQYF. In DNA, the CDR3 is TGTGCCAGCAGTAGGACGGGATACTACGAGCAGTACTTC.

This clonotype was seen ten or more times. The V and J genes are TRBV5-1 and TRBJ1-2; D is uncertain. The V gene's germline CDR1 is SGHRS and CDR2 YFSETQ. This CDR3 is built from 16 residues. Trimming removed 0 bases at V and 4 bases at J, with 16 bases between. The CDR3: CASSLAFIGRVYGYTF. In DNA form, the CDR3 reads TGCGCCAGCAGCTTGGCCTTTATAGGGCGGGTCTATGGCTACACCTTC.

The chain has TRBV12-3 or TRBV12-4 and TRBJ1-2; D is unclear. The CDR3 runs 13 residues. Trimming shortened V by 3 bases and J by 4 bases, and 9 bases separated the two germline ends. CDR3 sequence: CASSLNTFYGYTF. CDR3 DNA: TGTGCCAGCAGTTTGAATACCTTCTATGGCTACACCTTC.

V and J are TRBV9 and TRBJ1-2; D remains ambiguous. Trimming took 0 bases from V and 3 from J, leaving 12 bases between them. The CDR3 spans 15 residues. Germline V gives CDR1 SGDLS, CDR2 YYNGEE. This CDR3 reads CASSVGFEGHYGYTF. The CDR3 bases are TGTGCCAGCAGCGTAGGGTTTGAGGGCCACTATGGCTACACCTTC.

V usage is TRBV4-3 and J usage is TRBJ1-6; D not certain. The CDR3 covers 15 residues. The V and J ends lost 0 bases and 6 bases respectively, with 9 bases between them. Looked up from germline, CDR1 is LGHNA and CDR2 is YSLEER. The CDR3 loop is CASSQEGIRNSPLHF. DNA of the CDR3: TGCGCCAGCAGCCAAGAGGGGATTCGTAATTCACCCCTCCACTTT.

This clonotype has a count of ten or more. The chain joins TRBV12-3 or TRBV12-4 to TRBJ1-1, with 8 bases lining up with TRBD1. CDR3 length equals 12 residues. The J segment lost 10 bases and the V segment lost 4 bases, leaving 5 bases of the junction unmatched. The CDR3 DNA follows: TGTGCCAGCAGTTATCACAGGGGGTCAGCTTTCTTT. Translated, it gives CASSYHRGSAFF.

This clonotype was found a few times. The chain combines TRBV4-1 with TRBJ2-7; the match to TRBD2 covers 10 bases. Germline values: CDR1 MGHRA, CDR2 YSYEKL. The CDR3 is 16 residues long. The V gene end was trimmed by 0 bases and the J gene end by 3 bases; junction bases not matched to a gene: 5. The CDR3 region is CASSQEGAGGLYEQYF. The CDR3 DNA sequence: TGCGCCAGCAGCCAAGAAGGAGCGGGGGGGCTCTACGAGCAGTACTTC.

This clonotype has more than one count but fewer than ten. This sequence joins TRBV20-1 and TRBJ2-6, with D perhaps given as TRBD1 or TRBD2 (6 bases each). V was cut by 6 bases and J by 0 bases, with 18 bases left in between. This CDR3 comprises 17 residues. Germline lookup yields CDR1 DFQATT and CDR2 SNEGSKA (reference sequence). DNA of the CDR3: TGCAGTGCCCGAGGGGGAGGTTTGAGCTCTGGGGCCAACGTCCTGACTTTC. Translating gives CSARGGGLSSGANVLTF.

This clonotype has just a few counts. This sequence joins TRBV20-1 and TRBJ2-1; 10 nucleotides match TRBD2. The CDR3 sequence is 15 residues long. From germline, CDR1 is DFQATT and CDR2 SNEGSKA (reference sequence). Unmatched junction bases numbered 4, after V lost 1 base and J lost 4 bases. CDR3 bases: TGCAGTGCTAGAGGCCCTAGCGGGGGATACAATGAGCAGTTCTTC. Translation gives CSARGPSGGYNEQFF.

V and J are TRBV20-1 and TRBJ2-7; D not resolved. V was clipped by 4 bases and J by 3 bases, with 16 bases between them. CDR1 is DFQATT, CDR2 SNEGSKA, per germline (reference sequence). The CDR3 consists of 14 residues. The CDR3 region has the DNA TGCAGTGCTACTAAAAACTACGGTTACTACGAGCAGTACTTC. Translation: CSATKNYGYYEQYF.

This chain uses TRBV7-9 with TRBJ2-1; D is unresolved. In germline, CDR1 is SEHNR, CDR2 FQNEAQ (reference sequence). This CDR3 region has 15 residues. Trimming removed 5 bases at V and 6 bases at J, with 17 bases between. CDR3 nucleotides: TGTGCCAGCAGCATACACGGGTCCCCGGGCAATGAGCAGTTCTTC. Its protein product is CASSIHGSPGNEQFF.

The DNA of the CDR3 is TGCAGCGTGGGAGAAGGCGGCTACACCTTC. Protein: CSVGEGGYTF. V gene TRBV29-1 combines with J gene TRBJ1-2; D gene ambiguous. Germline CDR1 SQVTM, CDR2 ANQGSEA. The ends were cut back, 6 bases at V and 8 bases at J, with 10 bases in the middle. This CDR3 contains 10 residues.

This clonotype was picked up many times. The chain uses TRBV27 and TRBJ1-1; TRBD1 might be the D (6 bases). Germline assignment: CDR1 MNHEY and CDR2 SMNVEV (reference sequence). This CDR3 has 13 residues. The germline V and J ends were trimmed by 3 bases and 4 bases, with 9 bases remaining between them. The CDR3 loop reads CASSFRDITEAFF. The CDR3 DNA reads TGTGCCAGCAGTTTTAGGGACATCACTGAAGCTTTCTTT.

This clonotype was counted between two and nine times. The chain uses TRBV6-2 or TRBV6-3 and TRBJ2-5; D gene unclear. CDR1 and CDR2 (germline): MNHEY, SVGEGT. Trimming took off 4 bases at V and 4 bases at J, with 7 bases between the two ends. The CDR3 loop spans 12 amino acids. CDR3: CASSSMGETQYF. In nucleotides, the CDR3 is TGTGCCAGCAGTTCGATGGGAGAGACCCAGTACTTC.

The table lists this clonotype with a few counts. This chain joins TRBV5-1 and TRBJ1-1; possibly TRBD1 for D (5 bases). CDR3 length equals 13 residues. V was clipped by 4 bases and J by 0 bases, with 7 bases between them. Germline assignment: CDR1 SGHRS and CDR2 YFSETQ. The CDR3 protein is CASSGGVNTEAFF. CDR3 nucleotides: TGCGCCAGCAGCGGGGGGGTGAACACTGAAGCTTTCTTT.

The V and J genes are TRBV15 and TRBJ2-1; 9 bases map to TRBD1. Germline CDR1 reads LNHNV; CDR2 reads YYDKDF (reference sequence). J was trimmed by 4 bases and V by 5 bases; bases with no gene match: 9. CDR3 length equals 16 residues. Here the CDR3 DNA reads TGTGCCACCAGCGGCGAGACAGGGGGTGGGTACAATGAGCAGTTCTTC. Amino acid sequence: CATSGETGGGYNEQFF.

The rearrangement uses TRBV7-6 and TRBJ2-2; no reliable D call. Germline lookup yields CDR1 SGHVS and CDR2 FNYEAQ. Between the trimmed V and J ends, which lost 5 bases and 2 bases, there was a span of 12 bases. This CDR3 is built from 15 residues. The CDR3 DNA follows: TGTGCCAGCAGCCCGGCGGCCTTTAACACCGGGGAGCTGTTTTTT. This translates into CASSPAAFNTGELFF.

This clonotype was counted at least ten times. The chain links TRBV12-3 or TRBV12-4 to TRBJ2-7; D not certain. V was pared by 5 bases and J by 6 bases, with 8 bases between. The CDR3 loop spans 11 amino acids. The CDR3 DNA follows: TGTGCCAGCAGTAACGGTGGCGAGCAGTACTTC. Its protein product is CASSNGGEQYF.

Turning to this clonotype: This sequence may be a read error, since a much larger clone differs from it by one base. V gene TRBV12-3 or TRBV12-4 combines with J gene TRBJ1-1, with D possibly being TRBD1 (6 bases). The CDR3 sequence is 15 residues long. The V and J ends lost 6 bases and 4 bases respectively, with 18 bases between them. CDR3 DNA sequence: TGTGCCAGCAGCCCCGAGTGGAGGGGGATCACTGAAGCTTTCTTT. Its translation is CASSPEWRGITEAFF.

This clonotype was picked up many times. The V call is TRBV5-5, the J call TRBJ1-1; TRBD1 matches at 8 bases. Trimming cost V 0 bases and J 11 bases; bases outside gene matches: 3. The CDR3 contains 12 residues. Germline-derived CDR1 and CDR2 are SGHKS and YYEKEE (reference sequence). This CDR3 is CASSLAGGPAFF. The CDR3 nucleotides are TGTGCCAGCAGCTTGGCAGGGGGCCCGGCTTTCTTT.

A few counts support this clonotype. This chain joins TRBV12-3 or TRBV12-4 and TRBJ1-1; a possible D gene is TRBD1 (6 bases). V lost 0 bases and J lost 8, with 10 bases in between. CDR3 length: 13 amino acids. This chain's CDR3 is CASSLARTVEAFF. The CDR3 nucleotides read TGTGCCAGCAGTTTAGCCCGGACAGTCGAAGCTTTCTTT.

The table lists this clonotype with a few counts. The chain couples TRBV20-1 to TRBJ2-2; 7 nucleotides agree with TRBD1. The CDR3 length is 15 residues. Unmatched junction bases numbered 7, after V lost 6 bases and J lost 0 bases. From germline, CDR1 is DFQATT and CDR2 SNEGSKA (reference sequence). Here the CDR3 DNA reads TGCAGTGCCCAAGAAGGGACAGCGAACACCGGGGAGCTGTTTTTT. Translation gives CSAQEGTANTGELFF.

In its sample, this clonotype was seen many times. The chain couples TRBV7-9 to TRBJ2-1; the D gene is possibly TRBD1 (5 bases). The CDR3 extends over 15 amino acids. Germline CDR1 is SEHNR and CDR2 is FQNEAQ (reference sequence). V lost 5 bases and J 0 bases, leaving 11 bases between the germline ends. The CDR3 coding sequence is TGTGCCAGCAGCGGACACAGGAGCTCCTACAATGAGCAGTTCTTC. Protein sequence: CASSGHRSSYNEQFF.

This rearrangement joins TRBV20-1 to TRBJ2-1; the match to TRBD2 covers 10 bases. Germline loops: CDR1 DFQATT, CDR2 SNEGSKA (reference sequence). The CDR3 is 15 residues long. Germline trimming cut 5 bases from V and 7 bases from J; bases unmatched to any gene: 11. The CDR3 bases are TGCAGTGCTCCTCTACTAGCGGGATATCGGAATGAGCAGTTCTTC. This codes for CSAPLLAGYRNEQFF.

This clonotype was found a few times. The gene calls are TRBV6-1 and TRBJ2-3; TRBD2 matches at 8 bases. The V segment lost 6 bases and the J segment 2 bases; nucleotides outside the gene matches: 16. Per germline, CDR1 MNHNS and CDR2 SASEGT. The CDR3 extends over 18 amino acids. The CDR3 sequence: CASSSQAVAGSPTDTQYF. The CDR3, as DNA: TGTGCCAGCAGCTCCCAGGCAGTAGCGGGGAGTCCCACAGATACGCAGTATTTT.

A few counts support this clonotype. This chain connects TRBV14 to TRBJ1-4, with D unclear. Germline V gene sequence: CDR1 SGHDN, CDR2 FVKESK. Trimming cost V 3 bases and J 5 bases, with 13 bases left between them. The CDR3 has 15 amino acids. CDR3 in DNA: TGTGCCAGCAGCCACCCGCTGGCCGCGAATGAAAAACTGTTTTTT. Protein: CASSHPLAANEKLFF.

J is TRBJ2-7 and V is TRBV19; TRBD1 aligns across 10 bases. J gave up 1 base and V 5 bases, and 5 bases lay outside the gene matches. The CDR3 contains 15 residues. CDR1 is LNHDA, CDR2 SQIVND, per germline (reference sequence). The CDR3 protein is CASSAGQGISYEQYF. The CDR3 DNA reads as TGTGCCAGTAGTGCGGGACAGGGGATATCCTACGAGCAGTACTTC.

The chain recombines TRBV3-1 with TRBJ2-5, with a possible D match to TRBD2 (5 bases). Trimming took 5 bases from V and 4 from J, leaving 11 bases between them. The CDR3 covers 13 residues. From germline, CDR1 is LGHDT and CDR2 YNNKEL (reference sequence). The CDR3, as DNA: TGTGCCAGCAGCGACGAGGGCCGAGAGACCCAGTACTTC. This translates into CASSDEGRETQYF.

This clonotype turned up a few times. CDR3 in DNA: TGTGCCAGCAGCTTAGTATCCCTAGCGGGTGAGCAGTTCTTC. Its protein is CASSLVSLAGEQFF. The gene calls are TRBV11-2 and TRBJ2-1; 8 nucleotides agree with TRBD2. Germline CDR1 is SGHAT and CDR2 is FQNNGV. Trimming removed 1 base from V and 9 bases from J; junction bases left unmatched: 5. The CDR3 extends over 14 amino acids.

This clonotype was found a few times. The chain uses TRBV4-3 and TRBJ2-5; TRBD1 aligns across 9 bases. The germline V gene encodes CDR1 LGHNA and CDR2 YSLEER. The CDR3 totals 17 residues. V dropped 1 base and J dropped 6; count of bases not matched to a gene: 12. The CDR3 protein is CASSQGPTGGGAKTQYF. DNA of the CDR3: TGCGCCAGCAGCCAAGGACCGACAGGGGGTGGAGCAAAGACCCAGTACTTC.